This T cell receptor (beta chain) was recorded in a study of T cells after yellow fever vaccination. Overall study findings and caveats: Reappearance after the booster was seen for most primary-vaccination clones, at about 95% CD4 and 70% to 90% CD8. Highly abundant clonotypes carried over from the bulk population could end up in FACS-sorted repertoires as contaminants.

MiXCR was run by TCRdb on the 5' RACE reads, yielding one entry per CDR3 protein. The table records a few hundred thousand distinct CDR3 sequences, 17% of them present only once. Comment on this clonotype: Its antigen is not identified.

The origin of this receptor is a man between 18 and 35 years old who received the YFV17D yellow fever vaccine. The sequences come from PBMCs, collected about 5 days after the first yellow fever vaccination.

The CDR3: CATSRDLGVGEKLFF. As DNA, the CDR3 is TGTGCCACCAGCAGAGATTTGGGGGTTGGTGAAAAACTGTTTTTT. The chain combines TRBV15 with TRBJ1-4, with TRBD1 as a possible D gene (5 bases). This CDR3 has 15 amino acids. From germline, CDR1 is LNHNV and CDR2 YYDKDF (reference sequence). With 0 bases removed from V and 7 bases from J, the gap between germline ends came to 12 bases.